This T cell receptor (beta chain) derives from a study of blood T cell repertoires in COVID-19. Per the original data handling: Researchers report that nucleated cell counts were estimated from reference gene primer amplification. Clones were sequenced by immunoSEQ multiplex PCR, and TCRdb holds only the in-frame ones, with some missing. That table supplies the V and J calls and clone size; D and trimming were determined from the DNA. The sample contains 45,000 to 60,000 clones, roughly 88% of which appear only once. The sequencing input was peripheral blood. The receptor's source is a man aged 45-60 years with active COVID-19.

CDR3 coding DNA: TGTGCCAGCAGTTACCGACAGGGCCTTGAAGCTTTCTTT. Its protein is CASSYRQGLEAFF. The chain employs TRBV6-5 and TRBJ1-1; 7 positions match TRBD1. Germline lookup yields CDR1 MNHEY and CDR2 SVGAGI. The CDR3 runs to 13 residues. J lost 7 bases, V lost 2 bases, and 4 bases had no gene match.